The 9 T cell receptor beta chains given below trace back to one sample, sequenced in a study of blood T cells in healthy people across ages (dated by TCRdb to between 2014 and 2016). Receptor libraries were prepared by 5' RACE. The instrument given in TCRdb is Illumina HiSeq 2500. A second PCR of 7 to 11 cycles was performed with a sample-barcoded 5' primer and a J-beta primer mix. TCRdb trimmed the raw reads at Q25, called clones with MiXCR and kept productive beta chains. Identical CDR3 protein sequences are pooled into one entry, listed with their most common genes and DNA. This sample has under 850,000 distinct CDR3 sequences in its table, and around 34% of those were observed once. The ten largest clones represent 10% to 15% of the sample. Material for sequencing was blood. These receptors originate from a man younger than 35 in good health.

In this sample, this clonotype turned up many times. The chain combines TRBV20-1 with TRBJ2-4, with D unresolved. The CDR3 is made up of 13 amino acids. V lost 5 bases and J 1 base, leaving 9 bases between the germline ends. Germline lookup yields CDR1 DFQATT and CDR2 SNEGSKA (reference sequence). CDR3 sequence reads: CSAVEPAKNIQYF. DNA of the CDR3: TGCAGTGCTGTGGAGCCGGCCAAAAACATTCAGTACTTC.

The V and J genes are TRBV14 and TRBJ1-2, with 9 bases aligning to TRBD1. The CDR3 runs 16 residues. The ends lost 2 bases at V and 8 bases at J; junction bases unmatched: 12. Germline V CDR1 and CDR2: SGHDN, FVKESK. CDR3 DNA sequence: TGTGCCAGCAGCCAACGGCCGGGACAGGGAGGAGGCGGCTACACCTTC. Protein product: CASSQRPGQGGGGYTF. Full variable domain (missing parts from reference TRBV14 and TRBJ1-2): EAGVTQFPSHSVIEKGQTVTLRCDPISGHDNLYWYRRVMGKEIKFLLHFVKESKQDESGMPNNRFLAERTGGTYSTLKVQPAELEDSGVYFCASSQRPGQGGGGYTFGSGTRLTVV.

This chain joins TRBV5-1 and TRBJ2-1, with TRBD1 matching 7 bases. The CDR3 contains 15 residues. Germline V gives CDR1 SGHRS, CDR2 YFSETQ. V trimming: 4 bases; J trimming: 2 bases; junction bases outside the gene matches: 6. The CDR3 coding sequence is TGCGCCAGCAGCATCGACAGGGTGGCCTACAATGAGCAGTTCTTC. Amino acids: CASSIDRVAYNEQFF.

This clonotype was observed a handful of times. V gene TRBV7-6 combines with J gene TRBJ2-3; D possibly corresponds to TRBD1 (5 bases). Germline V gene data show CDR1 as SGHVS and CDR2 as FNYEAQ. This CDR3 comprises 14 residues. V was shortened by 5 bases and J by 1 base, with 10 bases between the two germline ends. The CDR3 DNA is TGTGCCAGCAGCAGGGGTGTGGGCACAGATACGCAGTATTTT. Translating it yields CASSRGVGTDTQYF.

The chain links TRBV15 to TRBJ2-7; tentatively, D is TRBD1 (6 bases). This CDR3 spans 17 amino acids. The ends were cut back, 2 bases at V and 7 bases at J, with 24 bases in the middle. Germline lookup yields CDR1 LNHNV and CDR2 YYDKDF (reference sequence). The CDR3 nucleotides are TGTGCCACCAGCAGACCTAAGACCGGACAGCTGTACAATGAGCAGTACTTC. Translated: CATSRPKTGQLYNEQYF.

This clonotype was counted a few times. The chain employs TRBV7-9 and TRBJ1-1; the D gene is possibly TRBD1 (5 bases). Germline-derived CDR1 and CDR2 are SEHNR and FQNEAQ (reference sequence). V lost 4 bases to trimming and J lost 1 base, with 13 bases between them. This CDR3 spans 15 amino acids. This chain's CDR3 is CASSWGPVTNTEAFF. DNA for the CDR3: TGTGCCAGCAGCTGGGGACCGGTTACGAACACTGAAGCTTTCTTT.

This clonotype appeared a few times. Here the CDR3 reads CASCVGLAGNNEQYF. The DNA for the CDR3 is TGTGCCAGCTGCGTCGGGCTAGCGGGGAACAATGAGCAGTACTTC. The chain uses TRBV12-3 or TRBV12-4 and TRBJ2-5; 9 nucleotides match TRBD2. CDR3 size: 15 residues. After removal of 8 bases from V and 11 bases from J, the junction contained 18 bases not matched to a gene.

This chain connects TRBV5-1 to TRBJ1-2; 7 bases fit TRBD1. This CDR3 is built from 18 residues. CDR1 and CDR2 from the germline V gene are SGHRS and YFSETQ. The J segment lost 0 bases and the V segment lost 3 bases, leaving 14 bases of the junction unmatched. The CDR3, as DNA: TGCGCCAGCAGCTGGGGGCATGACAGGGCGGCATCTAACTATGGCTACACCTTC. Its protein product is CASSWGHDRAASNYGYTF.

For this clonotype: Mismatch with germline at one junction end may stem from a read error. The chain links TRBV5-7 to TRBJ2-7; no definite D call. TRBV5-7 carries the ORF label, with uncertain function. The CDR3 is made up of 16 amino acids. The CDR3: CAGSLSEKIPCYEQYF. The CDR3 bases are TGTGCCGGCAGCTTGTCAGAGAAAATCCCCTGCTACGAGCAGTACTTC.